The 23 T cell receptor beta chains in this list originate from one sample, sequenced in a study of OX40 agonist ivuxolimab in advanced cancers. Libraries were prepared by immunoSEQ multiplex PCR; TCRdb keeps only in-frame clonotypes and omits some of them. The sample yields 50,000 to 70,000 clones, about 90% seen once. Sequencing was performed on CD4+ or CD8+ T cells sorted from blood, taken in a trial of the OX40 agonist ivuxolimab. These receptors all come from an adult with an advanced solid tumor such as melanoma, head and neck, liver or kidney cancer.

CDR3 in amino acids: CSVEKRPQETQYF. DNA for the CDR3: TGCAGCGTTGAAAAGCGCCCTCAAGAGACCCAGTACTTC. This chain links TRBV29-1 with TRBJ2-5; D gene uncertain. V lost 2 bases to trimming and J lost 2 bases, with 9 bases between them. The CDR3 totals 13 residues. Germline CDR1 reads SQVTM; CDR2 reads ANQGSEA.

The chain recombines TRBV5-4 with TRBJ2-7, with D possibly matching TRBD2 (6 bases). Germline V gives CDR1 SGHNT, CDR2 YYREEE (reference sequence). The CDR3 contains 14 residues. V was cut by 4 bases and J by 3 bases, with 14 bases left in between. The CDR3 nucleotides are TGTGCCAGCAGCCGTGGACTACAAAACTACGAGCAGTACTTC. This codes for CASSRGLQNYEQYF.

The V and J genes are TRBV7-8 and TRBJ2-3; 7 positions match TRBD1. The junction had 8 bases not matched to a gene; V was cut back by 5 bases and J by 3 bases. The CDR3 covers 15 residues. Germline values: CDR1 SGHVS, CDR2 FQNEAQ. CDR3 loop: CASSRYDRDTDTQYF. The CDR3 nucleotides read TGTGCCAGCAGCCGTTATGACAGGGATACAGATACGCAGTATTTT.

CDR3 residues: CASSTRFSGRGDEQFF. In DNA form, the CDR3 reads TGTGCCAGTAGTACCCGTTTTAGCGGGAGGGGCGATGAGCAGTTCTTC. The chain recombines TRBV19 with TRBJ2-1; 11 bases line up with TRBD2. The J segment lost 8 bases and the V segment lost 4 bases, leaving 10 bases of the junction unmatched. There are 16 residues in the CDR3. From germline, CDR1 is LNHDA and CDR2 SQIVND (reference sequence).

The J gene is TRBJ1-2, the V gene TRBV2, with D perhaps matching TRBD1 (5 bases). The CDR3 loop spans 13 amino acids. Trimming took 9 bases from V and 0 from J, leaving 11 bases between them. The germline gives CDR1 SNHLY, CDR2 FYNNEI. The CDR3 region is CASVDSANYGYTF. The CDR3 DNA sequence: TGTGCCAGTGTCGACAGCGCTAACTATGGCTACACCTTC.

The CDR3 nucleotides read TGTGCCAGCAGTTCGTCTCTGGACGGCTACGAGCAGTACTTC. It codes for CASSSSLDGYEQYF. V usage is TRBV27 and J usage is TRBJ2-7; no firm D call. Germline V lookup: CDR1 MNHEY, CDR2 SMNVEV (reference sequence). The CDR3 sequence is 14 residues long. V lost 4 bases and J lost 3, with 13 bases in between.

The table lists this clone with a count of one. CDR3 region: CASSEALLQERPGNIQYF. The CDR3 DNA reads TGTGCCAGCAGTGAAGCGCTATTACAGGAGCGGCCAGGAAACATTCAGTACTTC. This chain joins TRBV2 and TRBJ2-4; D is possibly TRBD1 or TRBD2 (5 bases each). This CDR3 region has 18 residues. V lost 0 bases, J lost 6 bases, and 21 bases lay in between. Germline V gene data show CDR1 as SNHLY and CDR2 as FYNNEI.

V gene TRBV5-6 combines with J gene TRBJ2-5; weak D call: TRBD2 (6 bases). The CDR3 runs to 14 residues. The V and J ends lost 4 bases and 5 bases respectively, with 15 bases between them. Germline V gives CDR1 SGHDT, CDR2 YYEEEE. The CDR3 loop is CASSLRLDRETQYF. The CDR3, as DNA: TGTGCCAGCAGCCTGAGACTAGACCGGGAGACCCAGTACTTC.

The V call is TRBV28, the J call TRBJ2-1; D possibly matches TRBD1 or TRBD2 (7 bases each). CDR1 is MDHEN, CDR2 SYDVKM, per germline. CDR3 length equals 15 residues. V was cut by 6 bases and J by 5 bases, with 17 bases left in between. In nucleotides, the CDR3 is TGTGCCAGCAGAGGGGGGGACAGCTGGAACAATGAGCAGTTCTTC. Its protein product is CASRGGDSWNNEQFF.

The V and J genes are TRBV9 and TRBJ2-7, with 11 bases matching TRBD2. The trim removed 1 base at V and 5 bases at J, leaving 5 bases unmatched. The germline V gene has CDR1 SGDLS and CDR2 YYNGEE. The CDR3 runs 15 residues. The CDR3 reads CASSVTSGSPHEQYF. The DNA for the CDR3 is TGTGCCAGCAGCGTAACTAGCGGGAGTCCCCACGAGCAGTACTTC.

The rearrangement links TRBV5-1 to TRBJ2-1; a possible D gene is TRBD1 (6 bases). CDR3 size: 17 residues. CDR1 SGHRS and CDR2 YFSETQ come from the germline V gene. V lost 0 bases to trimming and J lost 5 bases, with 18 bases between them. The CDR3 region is CASSLARGAGLNNEQFF. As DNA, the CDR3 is TGCGCCAGCAGCTTGGCCAGGGGTGCAGGGTTGAACAATGAGCAGTTCTTC.

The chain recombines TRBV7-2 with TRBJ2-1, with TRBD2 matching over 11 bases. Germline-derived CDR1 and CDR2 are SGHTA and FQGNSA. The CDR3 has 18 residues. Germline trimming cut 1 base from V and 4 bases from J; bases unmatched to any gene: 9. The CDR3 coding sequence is TGTGCCAGCAGCTTAGGGCTAGCGGGAGGTCCACAGTACAATGAGCAGTTCTTC. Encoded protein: CASSLGLAGGPQYNEQFF.

CDR3 coding DNA: TGCAGCGTTGAAGATAGTACAGGGGGGGACTGGGATGAGCAGTTCTTC. This translates into CSVEDSTGGDWDEQFF. The gene calls are TRBV29-1 and TRBJ2-1, with D possibly being TRBD1 (8 bases). This CDR3 is 16 amino acids long. The germline V gene has CDR1 SQVTM and CDR2 ANQGSEA. The V and J ends lost 0 bases and 8 bases respectively, with 20 bases between them.

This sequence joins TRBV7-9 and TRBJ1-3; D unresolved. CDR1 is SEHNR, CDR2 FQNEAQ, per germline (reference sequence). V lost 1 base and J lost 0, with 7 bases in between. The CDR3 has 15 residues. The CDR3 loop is CASSLDPDSGNTIYF. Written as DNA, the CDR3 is TGTGCCAGCAGCTTAGACCCCGACTCTGGAAACACCATATATTTT. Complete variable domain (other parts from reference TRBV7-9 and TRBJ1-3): DTGVSQNPRHKITKRGQNVTFRCDPISEHNRLYWYRQTLGQGPEFLTYFQNEAQLEKSRLLSDRFSAERPKGSFSTLEIQRTEQGDSAMYLCASSLDPDSGNTIYFGEGSWLTVV.

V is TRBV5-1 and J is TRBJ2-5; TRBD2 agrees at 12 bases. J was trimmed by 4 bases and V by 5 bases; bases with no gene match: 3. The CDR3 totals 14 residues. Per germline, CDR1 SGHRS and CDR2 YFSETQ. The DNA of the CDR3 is TGCGCCAGCAGGCCGGGACTAGCGGGAGAGACCCAGTACTTC. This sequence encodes CASRPGLAGETQYF.

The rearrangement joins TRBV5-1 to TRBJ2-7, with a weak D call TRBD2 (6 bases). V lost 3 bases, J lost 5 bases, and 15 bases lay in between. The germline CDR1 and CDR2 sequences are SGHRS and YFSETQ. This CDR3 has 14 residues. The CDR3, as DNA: TGCGCCAGCAGCTGGAGGGACCCAAGGGACGAGCAGTACTTC. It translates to CASSWRDPRDEQYF.

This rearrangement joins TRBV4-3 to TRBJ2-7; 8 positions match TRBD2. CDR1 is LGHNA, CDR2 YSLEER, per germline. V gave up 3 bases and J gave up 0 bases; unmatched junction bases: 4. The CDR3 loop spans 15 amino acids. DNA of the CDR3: TGCGCCAGCAGCCAGGGGCGGGGGGCCTCCTACGAGCAGTACTTC. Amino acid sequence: CASSQGRGASYEQYF.

CDR3: CASSQGRTGDTEAFF. In DNA, the CDR3 is TGCGCCAGCAGCCAAGGAAGGACAGGGGACACTGAAGCTTTCTTT. The chain is built from TRBV4-3 and TRBJ1-1, with 9 bases fitting TRBD1. Per the germline V gene, CDR1 is LGHNA and CDR2 is YSLEER. CDR3 length: 15 amino acids. The V and J ends lost 1 base and 3 bases, in that order; junction bases with no gene match: 3.

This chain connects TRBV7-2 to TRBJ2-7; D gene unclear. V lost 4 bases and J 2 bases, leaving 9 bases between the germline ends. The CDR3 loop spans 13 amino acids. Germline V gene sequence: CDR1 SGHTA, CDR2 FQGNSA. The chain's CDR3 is CASSSGPTYEQYF. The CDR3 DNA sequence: TGTGCCAGCAGCTCAGGACCCACCTACGAGCAGTACTTC.

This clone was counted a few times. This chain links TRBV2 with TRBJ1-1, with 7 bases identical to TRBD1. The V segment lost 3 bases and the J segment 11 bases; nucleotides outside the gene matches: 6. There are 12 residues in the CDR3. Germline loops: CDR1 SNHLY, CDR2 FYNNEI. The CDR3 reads CASSDLGTEAFF. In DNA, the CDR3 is TGTGCCAGCAGTGATCTGGGGACAGAGGCTTTCTTT.

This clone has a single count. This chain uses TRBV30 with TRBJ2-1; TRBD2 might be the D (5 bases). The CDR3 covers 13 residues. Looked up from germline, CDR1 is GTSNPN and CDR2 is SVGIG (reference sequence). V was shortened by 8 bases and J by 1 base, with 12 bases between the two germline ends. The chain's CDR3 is CAGTGVSYNEQFF. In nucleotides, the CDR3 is TGTGCCGGTACCGGGGTTTCCTACAATGAGCAGTTCTTC.

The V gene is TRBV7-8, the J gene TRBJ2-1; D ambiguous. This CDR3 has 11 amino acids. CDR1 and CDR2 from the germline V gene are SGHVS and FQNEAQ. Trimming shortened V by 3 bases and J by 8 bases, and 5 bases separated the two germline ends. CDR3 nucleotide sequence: TGTGCCAGCAGCTTTGGCGATGAGCAGTTCTTC. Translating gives CASSFGDEQFF.

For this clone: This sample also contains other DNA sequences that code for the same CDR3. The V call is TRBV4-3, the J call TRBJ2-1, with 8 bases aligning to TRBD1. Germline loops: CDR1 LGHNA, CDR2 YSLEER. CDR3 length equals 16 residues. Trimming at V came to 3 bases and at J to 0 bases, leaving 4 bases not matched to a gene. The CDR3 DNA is TGCGCCAGCAGCCAGGACAGGGTCAGCTCCTACAATGAGCAGTTCTTC. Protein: CASSQDRVSSYNEQFF.